This note documents a single T cell receptor beta chain sequence. The antigen remains undetermined. The V gene's germline CDR1 is SGHTA and CDR2 FQGTGA. J was trimmed by 4 bases and V by 6 bases; bases with no gene match: 8. CDR3 length: 15 residues. Sequencing used immunoSEQ multiplex PCR; TCRdb keeps in-frame clones, though not all of them. The sample lists about 150,000 clones; 91% were seen once. The data originate from a study of T cell responses to AZD1222 COVID-19 vaccine. Study-wide results and limits: Unmutated variant regions reportedly attract nearly half of all spike-specific TCRs. Spike-specific TCRs gained breadth and depth after people received two AZD1222 doses.

The rearrangement joins TRBV7-3 to TRBJ2-2; 7 nucleotides match TRBD1. The sequencing here drew on peripheral blood, taken on day 0 of AZD1222 vaccination. This TCR came from an adult in good health. The CDR3 protein is CASSSQGPTTGELFF. The DNA of the CDR3 is TGTGCCAGCAGTTCACAGGGGCCGACCACCGGGGAGCTGTTTTTT.